The 9 T cell receptor beta chains listed next were all sequenced from one sample in a study of T cell repertoires in cytomegalovirus infection. TCRdb recomputed calls from the reads with MiXCR, one row per CDR3 protein. Of about 250,000 distinct CDR3 sequences detected, about 5.9% appear once; the ten largest clones hold 5.5% to 8%. Sequenced input: PBMCs. These receptors all stem from a human donor in good health (CMV status not recorded). Some clones in this sample may be carry-over from other donors' samples.

This chain links TRBV30 with TRBJ2-7; 7 bases map to TRBD1. V was pared by 5 bases and J by 2 bases, with 12 bases of the junction left unmatched. CDR1 and CDR2 from the germline V gene are GTSNPN and SVGIG (reference sequence). This CDR3 is built from 15 residues. The CDR3 sequence: CAWSADTGAPYEQYF. The CDR3 DNA follows: TGTGCCTGGTCCGCCGATACAGGGGCCCCCTACGAGCAGTACTTC.

Ten or more counts support this clonotype. The chain combines TRBV7-9 with TRBJ2-3; 10 bases line up with TRBD1. Per the germline V gene, CDR1 is SEHNR and CDR2 is FQNEAQ (reference sequence). The CDR3 has 15 amino acids. Germline trimming cut 5 bases from V and 0 bases from J; bases unmatched to any gene: 2. The CDR3 region has the DNA TGTGCCAGCAGCCTGGACAGGGGGAGCACAGATACGCAGTATTTT. Translating it yields CASSLDRGSTDTQYF. Based on the CDR3 plus reference TRBV7-9 and TRBJ2-3, the full variable domain is DTGVSQNPRHKITKRGQNVTFRCDPISEHNRLYWYRQTLGQGPEFLTYFQNEAQLEKSRLLSDRFSAERPKGSFSTLEIQRTEQGDSAMYLCASSLDRGSTDTQYFGPGTRLTVL.

This clonotype came up a few times. V gene TRBV7-2 combines with J gene TRBJ2-7; D is unresolved. Between the trimmed V and J ends, which lost 5 bases and 2 bases, there was a span of 16 bases. The germline gives CDR1 SGHTA, CDR2 FQGNSA. The CDR3 contains 15 residues. The DNA of the CDR3 is TGTGCCAGCAGCCCCGAGCCAAAAGGAACCTACGAGCAGTACTTC. It specifies CASSPEPKGTYEQYF.

This clonotype was recorded many times. The V and J genes are TRBV20-1 and TRBJ2-3; TRBD2 matches 10 bases. CDR1 and CDR2 from the germline V gene are DFQATT and SNEGSKA (reference sequence). CDR3 length: 15 residues. The V and J ends lost 0 bases and 2 bases, in that order; junction bases with no gene match: 2. The CDR3 DNA reads TGCAGTGCTAGAGACGGGACTAGCGCCACAGATACGCAGTATTTT. Its translation: CSARDGTSATDTQYF.

This clonotype was observed many times. The chain uses TRBV12-3 or TRBV12-4 and TRBJ2-3; the D is unclear. The CDR3 is 13 residues long. Between the trimmed V and J ends, which lost 3 bases and 6 bases, there was a span of 10 bases. CDR3 amino acids: CASSFGQKDTQYF. The CDR3 DNA reads TGTGCCAGCAGTTTTGGTCAGAAGGATACGCAGTATTTT.

There are many counts of this clonotype. The rearrangement links TRBV29-1 to TRBJ2-5, with D possibly matching TRBD2 (6 bases). Germline assignment: CDR1 SQVTM and CDR2 ANQGSEA. This CDR3 region has 14 residues. V lost 2 bases, J lost 5 bases, and 15 bases lay in between. This CDR3 is CSVEFTRRAETQYF. The CDR3 DNA reads TGCAGCGTTGAATTCACGAGGAGGGCGGAGACCCAGTACTTC.

This clonotype has a count of ten or more. V is TRBV11-2 and J is TRBJ1-1; the match to TRBD1 covers 8 bases. V was clipped by 3 bases and J by 8 bases; unmatched bases: 5. From germline, CDR1 is SGHAT and CDR2 FQNNGV. The CDR3 is 13 amino acids. As DNA, the CDR3 is TGTGCCAGCAGCTTTCGCCGGACAGGGGAAGCTTTCTTT. Protein sequence: CASSFRRTGEAFF.

This clonotype was counted ten times or more. The chain joins TRBV2 to TRBJ2-3; maybe TRBD2 (5 bases). The V and J ends lost 6 bases and 0 bases respectively, with 7 bases between them. The CDR3 is 13 residues long. Per germline, CDR1 SNHLY and CDR2 FYNNEI. The CDR3: CASRGGSTDTQYF. The CDR3 DNA reads TGTGCCAGCAGGGGCGGGAGCACAGATACGCAGTATTTT.

This clonotype was detected many times. The chain couples TRBV10-3 to TRBJ1-1, with D possibly matching TRBD1 (6 bases). Germline loops: CDR1 ENHRY, CDR2 SYGVKD. The CDR3 runs 14 residues. The ends were cut back, 6 bases at V and 1 base at J, with 12 bases in the middle. Here the CDR3 DNA reads TGTGCCATCAGGATAACAGGGACGAACACTGAAGCTTTCTTT. As protein: CAIRITGTNTEAFF.